Listed here are 5 T cell receptor beta chains from one sample, sequenced in a study of breast tumors, draining lymph nodes, adjacent tissues. Breast cancer patients provided tissue from their axillary draining lymph nodes. Via MiXCR, TCRdb re-called the multiplex PCR reads, giving one row per CDR3 protein. The sample comprises some 83,000 distinct CDR3 sequences, roughly a fifth of which are singletons, and around 2.4% rests with the top ten. The sequencing sample was made of axillary lymph node tissue. The receptor source for this set is a female donor with breast cancer. Some clones in this sample may be carry-over from other donors' samples.

This clonotype showed up just a few times. A read error may be the cause here, since a much bigger clone is one base away. J is TRBJ1-2 and V is TRBV4-3; D possibly corresponds to TRBD1 (5 bases). The CDR3 runs 13 residues. Germline V gives CDR1 LGHNA, CDR2 YSLEER. Written as DNA, the CDR3 is TGCGCCGGCAGCCAAGACAGATCTGATGGCTACACCTTC. It specifies CAGSQDRSDGYTF.

Remarks on this clonotype: A clone one base away is much larger, so this may be a read error. The chain joins TRBV6-2 or TRBV6-3 to TRBJ2-7; a possible D gene is TRBD2 (6 bases). This CDR3 contains 12 residues. CDR1 and CDR2 from the germline V gene are MNHEY and SVGEGT. CDR3 in amino acids: CASNGDSYDQYF. The CDR3 region has the DNA TGTGCCAGCAACGGGGACTCCTACGATCAGTACTTC.

In the case of this clonotype: The junction departs from the called germline gene at one end, perhaps through a read error. CDR3 in DNA: TGTGCCGGCAGCTTGGGGTCCGGGGCCAACGTCCTGACTTTC. Protein product: CAGSLGSGANVLTF. The J gene is TRBJ2-6, the V gene TRBV5-8; D remains unclear. CDR3 length equals 14 residues. Looked up from germline, CDR1 is SGHTS and CDR2 is YDEGEE.

As regards this clonotype: At one end, the junction sequence differs from germline, possibly due to a read error. This chain links TRBV20-1 with TRBJ2-1, with 8 nucleotides matching TRBD2. Germline CDR1 DFQATT, CDR2 SNEGSKA (reference sequence). CDR3 length: 14 residues. The CDR3 sequence: CNARDSGRVNEQFF. As DNA, the CDR3 is TGCAATGCTAGAGATTCCGGGAGGGTGAATGAGCAGTTCTTC.

V and J are TRBV7-2 and TRBJ1-5; D gene unclear. Per the germline V gene, CDR1 is SGHTA and CDR2 is FQGNSA. V lost 2 bases and J 5 bases, leaving 10 bases between the germline ends. This CDR3 region has 14 residues. CDR3 region: CASSLSRSDQPQHF. The DNA of the CDR3 is TGTGCCAGCAGCTTATCTCGATCCGATCAGCCCCAGCATTTT.